A selection of T cell receptor beta chains follows, all from one sample in a study of PD-L1 blockade in urothelial cancer. The method was immunoSEQ multiplex PCR; TCRdb's version includes in-frame clones alone and lacks a portion of them. The table lists some 110,000 clones, about 91% of them singletons, with more than 3% in the top ten. Sequencing was performed on PBMCs, taken around atezolizumab (anti-PD-L1) treatment. These receptors all come from a man aged 60-69 years with urothelial cancer. Each CDR3 is given with its conserved first and last residue. The order of the fields is D gene, clone size, J gene, CDR3 length, V gene, CDR3 protein, CDR3 DNA. A D gene is named only where the DNA matches it firmly. Only some rows state a clone size, as once, few, many or a class for expanded clones.

>TRBD2|-|TRBJ2-7|12|TRBV28
CASRLLAVEQYF
TGTGCCAGCAGATTGCTAGCGGTCGAGCAGTACTTC
>-|few|TRBJ1-5|14|TRBV19
CASSRSPEPGPQHF
TGTGCCAGTAGCCGCTCTCCGGAACCGGGGCCCCAGCATTTT
>TRBD1|-|TRBJ2-3|17|TRBV4-3
CASSQEVVTGGTDTQYF
TGCGCCAGCAGCCAAGAGGTGGTGACAGGGGGGACAGATACGCAGTATTTT
>-|-|TRBJ2-3|17|TRBV7-7
CASSLEFGGRRTDTQYF
TGTGCCAGCAGCTTAGAGTTTGGGGGCCGCCGCACAGATACGCAGTATTTT
>TRBD2|once|TRBJ2-3|17|TRBV7-9
CASSLAGTSGIIDTQYF
TGTGCCAGCAGCTTAGCCGGGACTAGCGGGATAATAGATACGCAGTATTTT
>-|-|TRBJ2-7|16|TRBV2
CASNSPARSVSYEQYF
TGTGCCAGCAACTCCCCCGCCCGGTCGGTCTCCTACGAGCAGTACTTC
>-|-|TRBJ1-2|13|TRBV5-6
CASSLGQRPGYTF
TGTGCCAGCAGCTTGGGTCAGCGGCCTGGCTACACCTTC
>-|once|TRBJ2-5|14|TRBV11-1
CASSFSSRAETQYF
TGTGCCAGCAGCTTTAGTTCGAGGGCGGAGACCCAGTACTTC
>-|-|TRBJ2-2|12|TRBV30
CAWMQNTGELFF
TGTGCCTGGATGCAGAATACCGGGGAGCTGTTTTTT
>TRBD1|-|TRBJ2-3|14|TRBV5-1
CASSVGQSTDTQYF
TGCGCCAGCAGCGTGGGACAGAGCACAGATACGCAGTATTTT
>TRBD2|-|TRBJ2-3|16|TRBV4-3
CASSLSSGGATDTQYF
TGCGCCAGCAGCCTGTCTAGCGGGGGGGCCACAGATACGCAGTATTTT
>-|-|TRBJ2-7|15|TRBV30
CAWSERGPGRYEQYF
TGTGCCTGGAGTGAAAGAGGGCCTGGGCGGTACGAGCAGTACTTC
>TRBD1|-|TRBJ2-4|17|TRBV28
CASSTVDRGNVRGIQYF
TGTGCCAGCAGTACCGTCGACAGGGGTAACGTTAGGGGCATTCAGTACTTC
>-|-|TRBJ2-3|15|TRBV9
CASSVGGQLTDTQYF
TGTGCCAGCAGCGTAGGGGGACAATTAACAGATACGCAGTATTTT
>-|-|TRBJ1-5|16|TRBV18
CASSLQRGNGNQPQHF
TGTGCCAGCTCACTACAGCGCGGGAATGGCAATCAGCCCCAGCATTTT
>TRBD2|-|TRBJ2-3|19|TRBV7-2
CASSLDVAGWGVSTDTQYF
TGTGCCAGCAGCTTAGATGTAGCGGGGTGGGGGGTCAGCACAGATACGCAGTATTTT
>TRBD1|-|TRBJ2-4|14|TRBV11-2
CASSSTGGGNIQYF
TGTGCCAGCAGCTCGACAGGGGGCGGAAACATTCAGTACTTC
>TRBD2|-|TRBJ2-1|16|TRBV19
CASSTRGLAAYNEQFF
TGTGCCAGTAGTACTCGGGGACTAGCGGCCTACAATGAGCAGTTCTTC
>TRBD1|-|TRBJ1-1|16|TRBV7-2
CASSLRTGGAGTEAFF
TGTGCCAGCAGCTTGAGGACAGGGGGCGCAGGCACTGAAGCTTTCTTT
>-|once|TRBJ2-3|13|TRBV29-1
CSVEGRYTDTQYF
TGCAGCGTGGAGGGACGGTACACAGATACGCAGTATTTT
>TRBD2|-|TRBJ2-3|17|TRBV5-1
CASSPGTSGALTDTQYF
TGCGCCAGCAGCCCAGGGACTAGCGGGGCGCTCACAGATACGCAGTATTTT
>-|-|TRBJ1-2|15|TRBV5-6
CASLPGRGHVYGYTF
TGTGCCAGCCTCCCTGGCCGGGGACACGTCTATGGCTACACCTTC
>-|-|TRBJ2-4|15|TRBV28
CASRPLAGSKNIQYF
TGTGCCAGCAGACCACTAGCAGGGTCAAAAAACATTCAGTACTTC
>TRBD1|-|TRBJ2-2|14|TRBV7-2
CASSWDRPRGELFF
TGTGCCAGCAGCTGGGACAGGCCGCGCGGGGAGCTGTTTTTT
>-|-|TRBJ2-1|13|TRBV7-2
CASSLTVDNEQFF
TGTGCCAGCAGCTTAACGGTAGACAATGAGCAGTTCTTC
>TRBD1|-|TRBJ1-1|15|TRBV6-6
CASSSKGARVTEAFF
TGTGCCAGCAGTTCCAAGGGGGCGCGGGTGACTGAAGCTTTCTTT
>-|-|TRBJ2-3|16|TRBV5-5
CASSLNGGAGGNTQYF
TGTGCCAGCAGCTTGAATGGGGGGGCCGGAGGAAATACGCAGTATTTT
>-|-|TRBJ2-3|12|TRBV5-4
CASAGSTDTQYF
TGTGCCAGCGCGGGGTCCACAGATACGCAGTATTTT
>TRBD2|-|TRBJ2-7|14|TRBV11-3
CASSLGGTSREQYF
TGTGCCAGCAGCTTAGGCGGGACTAGCCGCGAGCAGTACTTC
>-|-|TRBJ2-2|13|TRBV2
CASKLRETGELFF
TGTGCCAGCAAGCTCCGGGAAACCGGGGAGCTGTTTTTT
>TRBD2|-|TRBJ2-3|16|TRBV6-1
CASSVTSGASTDTQYF
TGTGCCAGCAGTGTGACTAGCGGGGCTAGCACAGATACGCAGTATTTT
>-|-|TRBJ1-1|14|TRBV5-1
CASSAGQPQGEAFF
TGCGCCAGCAGCGCAGGACAGCCCCAGGGAGAAGCTTTCTTT
>-|-|TRBJ2-1|18|TRBV5-4
CASSPSAGNTSPYNEQFF
TGTGCCAGCAGCCCGTCGGCAGGGAACACTAGCCCCTACAATGAGCAGTTCTTC
>-|-|TRBJ1-1|15|TRBV2
CASSSGQGVSTEAFF
TGTGCCAGCTCCTCTGGTCAAGGGGTTAGTACTGAAGCTTTCTTT